The rows below give T cell receptor beta chains drawn from one sample of a study of T cells in Graves' hyperthyroidism and ophthalmopathy. From the multiplex PCR reads, TCRdb called clonotypes with MiXCR, one entry per CDR3 protein. In the table there are 250,000 to 350,000 distinct CDR3 sequences, 16% of which are singletons. The sequenced sample consisted of blood. The origin of the receptors is a young man with Graves' hyperthyroidism. The CDR3 runs from the conserved cysteine through the conserved F or W. A D gene is named only where the DNA matches it firmly. Clone size is not always given. Where it is, it says once, few, many or a class for expanded clones.

clone_size	d_call	v_call	j_call	cdr3_aa	cdr3_nt
few	NA	TRBV29-1	TRBJ1-6	CSATSSYNSPLHF	TGCAGCGCCACTAGCTCCTATAATTCACCCCTCCACTTT
few	NA	TRBV12-3/TRBV12-4	TRBJ1-2	CASSARRGDYTF	TGTGCCAGCAGCGCTCGGCGAGGGGACTACACCTTC
NA	NA	TRBV29-1	TRBJ1-3	CSAGEGSGNTIYF	TGCAGCGCTGGCGAGGGGTCTGGAAACACCATATATTTT
NA	TRBD2	TRBV4-1	TRBJ2-2	CASSQTSGRAKILFF	TGCGCCAGCAGCCAAACTAGCGGGAGGGCAAAGATCCTGTTTTTT
many	TRBD2	TRBV30	TRBJ2-5	CAWGESGSPQETQYF	TGTGCCTGGGGAGAAAGCGGGAGTCCCCAAGAGACCCAGTACTTC
many	TRBD1	TRBV28	TRBJ2-1	CASVQGGSYNEQFF	TGTGCCAGCGTACAGGGGGGCTCCTACAATGAGCAGTTCTTC
many	TRBD2	TRBV13	TRBJ2-3	CASSTGLAGADTQYF	TGTGCCAGCAGCACGGGACTAGCGGGAGCAGATACGCAGTATTTT
NA	TRBD1	TRBV16	TRBJ2-1	CASSTGVEFF	TGTGCCAGCAGCACAGGGGTGGAGTTCTTC
many	NA	TRBV28	TRBJ2-2	CASSLGGHRVPNTGELFF	TGTGCCAGCAGTTTAGGAGGTCACAGGGTCCCAAACACCGGGGAGCTGTTTTTT
many	NA	TRBV5-1	TRBJ1-6	CASSLESPSPLHF	TGCGCCAGCAGCTTGGAGTCGCCATCACCCCTCCACTTT
NA	NA	TRBV5-8	TRBJ1-1	CASSPRTVDTEAFF	TGTGCCAGCAGCCCTAGGACAGTGGACACTGAAGCTTTCTTT
many	TRBD2	TRBV28	TRBJ2-1	CASSLIAGGEQFF	TGTGCCAGCAGTTTAATAGCGGGAGGGGAGCAGTTCTTC
many	TRBD2	TRBV4-2	TRBJ2-7	CASSQDQLAGVSEQYF	TGTGCCAGCAGCCAAGATCAACTAGCGGGAGTTTCCGAGCAGTACTTC
NA	TRBD2	TRBV2	TRBJ2-2	CATRAGTNTGELFF	TGTGCCACCCGAGCGGGAACGAACACCGGGGAGCTGTTTTTT
NA	TRBD1	TRBV18	TRBJ2-7	CASSGDRGTGRWEQYF	TGTGCCAGCTCAGGCGACCGGGGGACAGGGCGTTGGGAGCAGTACTTC
NA	NA	TRBV4-2	TRBJ1-2	CASSQVIGASNYGYTF	TGTGCCAGCAGCCAAGTAATAGGGGCCTCTAACTATGGCTACACCTTC
few	NA	TRBV9	TRBJ2-7	CASSVGGNPSYEQYF	TGTGCCAGCAGCGTAGGGGGTAACCCCTCCTACGAGCAGTACTTC
few	NA	TRBV18	TRBJ2-1	CASSPRIGASGNEQFF	TGTGCCAGCTCACCCAGAATCGGAGCTTCGGGTAATGAGCAGTTCTTC
NA	NA	TRBV12-3/TRBV12-4	TRBJ2-1	CASSPARGAYNEQFF	TGTGCCAGCAGCCCCGCCAGAGGAGCCTACAATGAGCAGTTCTTC
many	NA	TRBV7-3	TRBJ1-1	CASSPSWVRDTEAFF	TGTGCCAGCAGCCCCAGTTGGGTAAGGGACACTGAAGCTTTCTTT
few	TRBD1	TRBV6-5	TRBJ2-7	CASSLWTGWNEQYF	TGTGCCAGCAGTTTATGGACAGGGTGGAACGAGCAGTACTTC
NA	NA	TRBV6-1	TRBJ1-6	CASSPRWLPNSPLHF	TGTGCCAGCAGCCCCCGGTGGCTACCAAATTCACCCCTCCACTTT
NA	TRBD2	TRBV7-2	TRBJ2-2	CASSRGLAGGVNTGELFF	TGTGCCAGCAGCCGAGGACTAGCGGGAGGGGTCAACACCGGGGAGCTGTTTTTT
many	TRBD2	TRBV28	TRBJ2-1	CASTLPERESNEQFF	TGTGCCAGCACCCTTCCCGAGCGGGAGTCCAATGAGCAGTTCTTC
many	TRBD2	TRBV7-9	TRBJ2-1	CASSLWFTGGSYNEQFF	TGTGCCAGCAGCTTATGGTTTACGGGAGGTTCCTACAATGAGCAGTTCTTC
NA	TRBD2	TRBV7-3	TRBJ2-3	CASSLGVAGTTDTQYF	TGTGCCAGCAGCTTGGGGGTAGCGGGAACCACAGATACGCAGTATTTT